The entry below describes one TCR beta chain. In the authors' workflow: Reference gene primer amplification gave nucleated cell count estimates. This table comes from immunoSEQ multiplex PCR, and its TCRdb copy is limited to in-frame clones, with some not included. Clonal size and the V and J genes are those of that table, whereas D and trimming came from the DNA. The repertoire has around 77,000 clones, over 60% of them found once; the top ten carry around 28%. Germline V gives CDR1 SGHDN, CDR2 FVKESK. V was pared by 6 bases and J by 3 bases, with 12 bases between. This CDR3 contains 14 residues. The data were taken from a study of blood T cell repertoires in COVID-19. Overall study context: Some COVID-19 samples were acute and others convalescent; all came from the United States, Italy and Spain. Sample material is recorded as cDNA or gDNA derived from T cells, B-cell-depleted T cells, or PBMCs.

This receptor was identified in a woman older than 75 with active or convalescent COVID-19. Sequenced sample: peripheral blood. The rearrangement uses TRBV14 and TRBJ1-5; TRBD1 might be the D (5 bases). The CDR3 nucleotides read TGTGCCAGCAGACGAACAGGATCCAATCAGCCCCAGCATTTT. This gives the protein CASRRTGSNQPQHF.